Sequencing of this T cell receptor beta chain was carried out in a study of blood T cell repertoires in COVID-19. Study context: Samples representing acute and convalescent COVID-19 were sourced from the United States, Italy and Spain.

As handled by the study authors: Quantification of nucleated cells was approximated via reference gene primer amplification. Assay used: immunoSEQ multiplex PCR; TCRdb lists only in-frame clones, some missing. D and trimming were read from the DNA, whereas the V and J calls and clone size are those reported in that table. The table has 75,000 to 95,000 clones, roughly 89% seen once. This CDR3 is 13 amino acids long. Trimming removed 6 bases at V and 4 bases at J, with 12 bases between. CDR1 is MNHEY and CDR2 is SVGAGI in the germline V gene. Seattle patients were enrolled during active infection and followed longitudinally.

The sequence was obtained from a woman between 55 and 75 years old with COVID-19, enrolled during active disease. Input material: peripheral blood. The rearrangement links TRBV6-5 to TRBJ1-1; D gene uncertain. The CDR3 nucleotides read TGTGCCAGCAGGACCTCCACGGGCACTGAAGCTTTCTTT. Protein: CASRTSTGTEAFF.